This TCR beta chain emerged from a study of T cells in localized non-small cell lung cancer. General observations from the study: Uninvolved adjacent lung showed peak T cell clonality, exceeding tumor. Researchers found a median approximately 53 of the top 100 tumor clones in adjacent lung.

Measured with immunoSEQ multiplex PCR; TCRdb has only the in-frame clones, and not every one. Among around 9,800 clones listed, approximately 45% were seen once. To note about this clone: What it binds is not known.

The CDR3 has 15 amino acids. CDR1 is LNHDA, CDR2 SQIVND, per germline (reference sequence). V was cut by 4 bases and J by 3 bases, with 15 bases left in between. The clonotype was recovered from a woman aged 40 to 75 with stage I lung adenocarcinoma. Sequenced material: lymph node tissue, taken before any cancer treatment. The chain joins TRBV19 to TRBJ1-2, with D possibly matching TRBD1 (5 bases). The CDR3 region is CASSKQVMGDYGYTF. Written as DNA, the CDR3 is TGTGCCAGTAGTAAACAGGTGATGGGTGACTATGGCTACACCTTC.